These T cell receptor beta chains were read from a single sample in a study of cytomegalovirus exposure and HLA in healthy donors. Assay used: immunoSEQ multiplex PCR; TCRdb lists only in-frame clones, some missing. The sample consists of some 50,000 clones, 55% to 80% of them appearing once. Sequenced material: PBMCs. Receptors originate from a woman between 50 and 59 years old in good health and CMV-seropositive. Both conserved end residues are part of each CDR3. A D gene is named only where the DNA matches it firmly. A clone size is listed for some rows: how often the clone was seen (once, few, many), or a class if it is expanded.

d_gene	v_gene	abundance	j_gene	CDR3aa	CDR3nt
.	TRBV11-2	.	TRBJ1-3	CASSLGAVSGNTIYF	TGTGCCAGCAGCTTAGGTGCGGTCTCTGGAAACACCATATATTTT
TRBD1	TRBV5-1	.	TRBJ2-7	CASSSGQGVSGEQYF	TGCGCCAGCAGCTCGGGACAGGGGGTTTCGGGCGAGCAGTACTTC
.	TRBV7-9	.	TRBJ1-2	CASSPTGHGYTF	TGTGCCAGCAGCCCCACAGGGCATGGCTACACCTTC
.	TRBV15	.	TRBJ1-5	CATSRDESHNQPQHF	TGTGCCACCAGCAGAGATGAGTCCCACAATCAGCCCCAGCATTTT
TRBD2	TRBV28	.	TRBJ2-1	CASSFRTSGPDEQFF	TGTGCCAGCAGTTTCCGGACTAGCGGGCCGGATGAGCAGTTCTTC
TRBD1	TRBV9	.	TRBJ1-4	CASSDWDSPATNEKLFF	TGTGCCAGCAGCGACTGGGACAGCCCTGCAACTAATGAAAAACTGTTTTTT
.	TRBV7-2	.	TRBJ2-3	CASSSLGGVSKDTQYF	TGTGCCAGCAGCTCCCTGGGGGGAGTTTCGAAAGATACGCAGTATTTT
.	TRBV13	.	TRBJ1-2	CASSKRAGGGGYTF	TGTGCCAGCAGCAAGAGGGCGGGGGGAGGTGGCTACACCTTC
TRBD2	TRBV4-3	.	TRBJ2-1	CASKIEAGVRNEQFF	TGCGCCAGCAAAATTGAGGCGGGAGTACGGAATGAGCAGTTCTTC
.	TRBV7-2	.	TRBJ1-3	CASSLDRGNTIYF	TGTGCCAGCAGCTTAGACAGGGGAAACACCATATATTTT
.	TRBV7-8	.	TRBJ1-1	CASSSTEGRTEAFF	TGTGCCAGCAGCTCCACGGAGGGGCGCACTGAAGCTTTCTTT
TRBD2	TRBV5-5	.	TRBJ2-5	CASSLGLAGQETQYF	TGTGCCAGCAGCTTGGGCCTAGCGGGCCAAGAGACCCAGTACTTC
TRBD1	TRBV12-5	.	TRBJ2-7	CASGLVFYGHRGQYF	TGTGCTAGTGGTTTGGTATTCTACGGCCACAGGGGACAGTACTTC
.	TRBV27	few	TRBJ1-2	CASSLSQGVSYGYTF	TGTGCCAGCAGTTTAAGTCAAGGGGTATCCTATGGCTACACCTTC
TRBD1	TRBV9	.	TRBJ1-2	CASSPTGEKYGYTF	TGTGCCAGCAGCCCGACAGGGGAGAAGTATGGCTACACCTTC
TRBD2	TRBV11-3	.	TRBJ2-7	CASSLGGVGGYEQYF	TGTGCCAGCAGCCTGGGGGGGGTTGGTGGCTACGAGCAGTACTTC
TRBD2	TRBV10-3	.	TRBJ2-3	CAIRPGTSGTDTQYF	TGTGCCATCAGACCCGGGACTAGCGGCACAGATACGCAGTATTTT
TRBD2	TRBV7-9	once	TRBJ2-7	CASSLSGASYEQYF	TGTGCCAGCAGCCTAAGCGGGGCATCCTACGAGCAGTACTTC
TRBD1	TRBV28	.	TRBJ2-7	CASSRPYRGVDEQYF	TGTGCCAGCAGCCGGCCCTACAGGGGAGTGGACGAGCAGTACTTC
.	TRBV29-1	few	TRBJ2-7	CSVERYSSSYEQYF	TGCAGCGTTGAAAGGTACAGTTCCTCCTACGAGCAGTACTTC
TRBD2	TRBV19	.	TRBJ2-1	CASSRLAGDREQFF	TGTGCCAGTAGCCGGCTAGCGGGGGATCGCGAGCAGTTCTTC
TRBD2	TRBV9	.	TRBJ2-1	CASSPGGSFYNEQFF	TGTGCCAGCAGCCCGGGGGGGTCGTTCTACAATGAGCAGTTCTTC
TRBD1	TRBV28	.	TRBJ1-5	CASSLVGTGEQPQHF	TGTGCCAGCAGTTTGGTTGGGACAGGGGAACAGCCCCAGCATTTT
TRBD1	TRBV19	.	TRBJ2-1	CASSMGGQGRGNEQFF	TGTGCCAGTAGTATGGGAGGACAGGGTAGGGGCAATGAGCAGTTCTTC
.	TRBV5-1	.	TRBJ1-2	CASSLDRQRFTF	TGCGCCAGCAGCTTGGACAGGCAAAGGTTCACCTTC
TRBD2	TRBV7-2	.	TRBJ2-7	CASGPVAGGTYEQYF	TGTGCCAGCGGTCCCGTAGCGGGGGGTACCTACGAGCAGTACTTC
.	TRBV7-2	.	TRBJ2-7	CASSLPSYEQYF	TGTGCCAGCAGCCTACCATCCTACGAGCAGTACTTC
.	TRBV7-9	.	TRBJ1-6	CASSEVGGPSNSPLHF	TGTGCCAGCAGCGAAGTGGGGGGGCCGTCTAATTCACCCCTCCACTTT
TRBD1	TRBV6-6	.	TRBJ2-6	CASSAGDRARANVLTF	TGTGCCAGCAGCGCAGGTGACAGGGCAAGGGCCAACGTCCTGACTTTC